These 16 T cell receptor beta chains came from one sample sequenced in a study of blood T cell repertoires in COVID-19. Here immunoSEQ multiplex PCR was the method, and the copy in TCRdb shows in-frame clones only, minus some. The sample lists about 64,000 clones; approximately 90% were seen once. Sequencing was performed on peripheral blood. These receptors were collected from a man in his forties or fifties with active COVID-19.

The J gene is TRBJ1-1, the V gene TRBV5-4; tentatively, D is TRBD1 (5 bases). This CDR3 has 13 amino acids. V lost 5 bases to trimming and J lost 7 bases, with 15 bases between them. CDR1 and CDR2 from the germline V gene are SGHNT and YYREEE (reference sequence). CDR3 loop: CASRNRTGDEAFF. The CDR3 nucleotides are TGTGCCAGCAGGAATCGGACGGGGGATGAAGCTTTCTTT.

The J gene is TRBJ1-1, the V gene TRBV6-5, with D hard to call. The CDR3 contains 12 residues. Trimming pared 6 bases from V and 9 bases from J, leaving 14 bases between. Germline CDR1 is MNHEY and CDR2 is SVGAGI. The CDR3 is CASSRSPNKAFF. CDR3 in DNA: TGTGCCAGCAGCCGGAGTCCCAACAAAGCTTTCTTT.

The J gene is TRBJ1-3, the V gene TRBV28, with 7 bases identical to TRBD1. The CDR3 is made up of 16 amino acids. V lost 0 bases, J lost 3 bases, and 5 bases stayed unmatched. The germline V gene encodes CDR1 MDHEN and CDR2 SYDVKM. DNA for the CDR3: TGTGCCAGCAGTTTATGGACAGGGTCTTATGGAAACACCATATATTTT. Its translation: CASSLWTGSYGNTIYF.

The rearrangement joins TRBV3-1 (or the pseudogene TRBV3-2) to TRBJ2-5, with 7 bases aligning to TRBD2. J was trimmed by 2 bases and V by 4 bases; bases with no gene match: 10. The CDR3 spans 16 residues. Germline V CDR1 and CDR2: LGHDT, YNNKEL (reference sequence). The chain's CDR3 is CASSPHRGVIQETQYF. The CDR3 coding sequence is TGTGCCAGCAGCCCTCATCGGGGGGTGATTCAAGAGACCCAGTACTTC.

The genes are TRBV25-1 and TRBJ2-7, with 10 bases matching TRBD1. The CDR3 is 15 residues long. In germline, CDR1 is MGHDK, CDR2 SYGVNS. V lost 1 base and J lost 3; bases outside the gene matches: 3. Written as DNA, the CDR3 is TGTGCCAGCAGTGAATTAGGGACAGGGGACTACGAGCAGTACTTC. This sequence encodes CASSELGTGDYEQYF.

As to this clone: Its ends do not fully match the called genes, so a read error is possible. This chain links TRBV7-7 with TRBJ2-5, with a weak D call TRBD1 (6 bases). Germline V gene data show CDR1 as SSHAT and CDR2 as FNYEAQ (reference sequence). The CDR3 has 14 residues. CDR3 residues: CASSDQGLSKTQYF. For the CDR3, the DNA is TGTGCTAGCAGCGACCAGGGGTTAAGCAAGACCCAGTACTTC.

The chain combines TRBV10-2 with TRBJ2-7; D might be TRBD1 (6 bases). Germline assignment: CDR1 WSHSY and CDR2 SAAADI. The CDR3 runs 15 residues. Trimming pared 6 bases from V and 2 bases from J, leaving 17 bases between. The chain's CDR3 is CASRDTGISPYEQYF. CDR3 coding DNA: TGCGCCAGCAGAGACACAGGGATTAGTCCCTACGAGCAGTACTTC.

This chain connects TRBV4-1 to TRBJ1-2, with D unresolved. Germline V gene sequence: CDR1 MGHRA, CDR2 YSYEKL. CDR3 length equals 13 residues. Between the trimmed V and J ends, which lost 3 bases and 8 bases, there was a span of 13 bases. CDR3 DNA sequence: TGCGCCAGCAGCCATCCCCGGTCGAGGGGCTACACCTTC. Protein: CASSHPRSRGYTF.

This chain uses TRBV23-1 with TRBJ2-4, with 7 bases matching TRBD1. TRBV23-1 is treated as an ORF (open reading frame) with a function not yet certain. The CDR3 is 18 amino acids. Unmatched junction bases numbered 9, after V lost 0 bases and J lost 1 base. CDR3 residues: CASSQSIKTGTAKNIQYF. Here the CDR3 DNA reads TGCGCCAGCAGTCAATCGATCAAGACAGGGACGGCCAAAAACATTCAGTACTTC.

This clone was detected once. The chain's CDR3 is CASSPEASGREDGELFF. The CDR3 nucleotides are TGTGCCAGCAGCCCGGAGGCTAGCGGGAGGGAGGACGGGGAGCTGTTTTTT. V is TRBV5-6 and J is TRBJ2-2, with 12 bases fitting TRBD2. CDR3 length: 17 residues. The germline CDR1 and CDR2 sequences are SGHDT and YYEEEE. The ends lost 4 bases at V and 7 bases at J; junction bases unmatched: 11. Using reference TRBV5-6 and TRBJ2-2 for the parts outside the CDR3, the full variable domain is DAGVTQSPTHLIKTRGQQVTLRCSPKSGHDTVSWYQQALGQGPQFIFQYYEEEERQRGNFPDRFSGHQFPNYSSELNVNALLLGDSALYLCASSPEASGREDGELFFGEGSRLTVL.

The chain employs TRBV19 and TRBJ2-5; 11 positions match TRBD1. In germline, CDR1 is LNHDA, CDR2 SQIVND (reference sequence). This CDR3 contains 13 residues. The V gene end was trimmed by 4 bases and the J gene end by 5 bases; junction bases not matched to a gene: 0. The CDR3 bases are TGTGCCAGTAGTAGGGACAGGGGGGAGACCCAGTACTTC. It is translated as CASSRDRGETQYF. Looking up the rest from reference TRBV19 and TRBJ2-5 gives the full variable domain: DGGITQSPKYLFRKEGQNVTLSCEQNLNHDAMYWYRQDPGQGLRLIYYSQIVNDFQKGDIAEGYSVSREKKESFPLTVTSAQKNPTAFYLCASSRDRGETQYFGPGTRLLVL.

The chain recombines TRBV3-1 (or the pseudogene TRBV3-2) with TRBJ1-1; D unresolved. The germline V gene encodes CDR1 LGHDT and CDR2 YNNKEL (reference sequence). The CDR3 contains 13 residues. V was cut by 0 bases and J by 10 bases, with 12 bases left in between. CDR3 DNA: TGTGCCAGCAGCCAAGATGCTGAAACGGGAGCTTTCTTT. This gives the protein CASSQDAETGAFF.

The genes are TRBV16 and TRBJ1-2, with D possibly TRBD1 on 6 matching bases. Germline V gene data show CDR1 as KGHSY and CDR2 as FQNENV. The V end was cut by 4 bases, the J end by 2 bases, with 8 bases between. The CDR3 covers 13 residues. CDR3 in DNA: TGTGCCAGCAGCCCGGACAGCAACTATGGCTACACCTTC. Amino acid sequence: CASSPDSNYGYTF. The variable domain in full, with the rest retrieved from reference TRBV16 and TRBJ1-2, is GEEVAQTPKHLVRGEGQKAKLYCAPIKGHSYVFWYQQVLKNEFKFLISFQNENVFDETGMPKERFSAKCLPNSPCSLEIQATKLEDSAVYFCASSPDSNYGYTFGSGTRLTVV.

The V gene is TRBV3-1 (or the pseudogene TRBV3-2), the J gene TRBJ2-5, with a tentative D call TRBD2 (5 bases). CDR1 LGHDT and CDR2 YNNKEL come from the germline V gene (reference sequence). The CDR3 is 14 amino acids. V was trimmed by 0 bases and J by 5 bases, leaving 10 bases between them. The CDR3 region is CASSQEKWRETQYF. In DNA form, the CDR3 reads TGTGCCAGCAGCCAAGAGAAGTGGAGGGAGACCCAGTACTTC.

This clone was detected only once. J is TRBJ1-4 and V is TRBV6-5; TRBD1 agrees at 8 bases. The germline V gene encodes CDR1 MNHEY and CDR2 SVGAGI. This CDR3 is built from 15 residues. V lost 6 bases and J lost 6; bases outside the gene matches: 9. The CDR3, as DNA: TGTGCCAGCAGCTCCCTTGGACAGGGCCATGAAAAACTGTTTTTT. As protein: CASSSLGQGHEKLFF.

The CDR3 region has the DNA TGTGCCAGCATTGGGCAGTCGAACACCGGGGAGCTGTTTTTT. Its translation: CASIGQSNTGELFF. The V gene is TRBV2, the J gene TRBJ2-2; D unresolved. Per germline, CDR1 SNHLY and CDR2 FYNNEI. V shed 7 bases and J shed 0 bases, with 9 bases lying between them. This CDR3 comprises 14 residues.